The clone carrying this TCR beta chain was recorded many times. Its antigen remains unknown. Each CDR3 protein gets one entry after TCRdb re-called the 5' RACE reads with MiXCR. Among some 150,000 distinct CDR3 sequences listed, roughly 11% were seen once. The data originate from a study of CD8 T cells in ankylosing spondylitis. Study-wide results and caveats: Clones that were linked to disease were CD8+ and were relatively rare in peripheral blood. There was reportedly significant enrichment of clones that were disease-linked in matched ankylosing spondylitis synovial fluid. Earlier literature documents some of the motif variants in reactive arthritis synovial fluid and blood. About 8 highly homologous variants made up a TCR beta motif, and this motif appeared characteristic of ankylosing spondylitis blood.

The CDR3 has 14 residues. Germline V lookup: CDR1 SGHRS, CDR2 YFSETQ. The trim removed 4 bases at V and 3 bases at J, leaving 5 bases unmatched. The rearrangement joins TRBV5-1 to TRBJ2-7, with 9 positions matching TRBD2. The source is a female donor with ankylosing spondylitis or in good health (not recorded which). Sample: blood, either unsorted or a sorted T cell fraction (not recorded which). CDR3 amino acids: CASSRGLADYEQYF. In nucleotides, the CDR3 is TGCGCCAGCAGCCGGGGACTAGCCGACTACGAGCAGTACTTC.